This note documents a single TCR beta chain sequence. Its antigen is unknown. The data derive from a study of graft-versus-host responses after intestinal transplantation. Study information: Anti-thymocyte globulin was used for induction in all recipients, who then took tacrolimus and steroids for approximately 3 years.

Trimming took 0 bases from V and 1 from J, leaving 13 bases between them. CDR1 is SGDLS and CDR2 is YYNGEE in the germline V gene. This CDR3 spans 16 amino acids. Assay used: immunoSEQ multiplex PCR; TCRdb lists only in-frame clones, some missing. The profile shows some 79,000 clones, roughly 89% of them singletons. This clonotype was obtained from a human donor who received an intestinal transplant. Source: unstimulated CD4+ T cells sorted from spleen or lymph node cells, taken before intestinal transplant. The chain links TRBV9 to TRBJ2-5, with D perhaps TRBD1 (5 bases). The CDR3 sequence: CASSVGGQGIQETQYF. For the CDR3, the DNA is TGTGCCAGCAGCGTAGGAGGCCAGGGCATCCAAGAGACCCAGTACTTC.